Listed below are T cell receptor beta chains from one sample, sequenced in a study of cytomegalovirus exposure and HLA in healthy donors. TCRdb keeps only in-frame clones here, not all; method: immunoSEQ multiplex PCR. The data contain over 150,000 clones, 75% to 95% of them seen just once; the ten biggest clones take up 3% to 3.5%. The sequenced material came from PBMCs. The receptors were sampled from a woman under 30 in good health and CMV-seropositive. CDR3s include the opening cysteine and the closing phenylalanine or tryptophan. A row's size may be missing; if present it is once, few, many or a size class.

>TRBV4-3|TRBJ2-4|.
CASSQGAGVAKNIQYF
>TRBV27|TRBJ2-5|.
CASSARTGAIGETQYF
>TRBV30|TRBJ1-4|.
CAWNSGREKLFF
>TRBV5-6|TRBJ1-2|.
CASSLDSYGYTF
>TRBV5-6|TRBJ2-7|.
CASSTRQSSYEQYF
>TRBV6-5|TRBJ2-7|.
CASSTTSGSYEQYF
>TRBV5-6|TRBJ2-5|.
CASSPSGRAGETQYF
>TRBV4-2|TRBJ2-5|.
CASSQGEGGETQYF
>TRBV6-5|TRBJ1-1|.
CASSYSGRVPEAFF
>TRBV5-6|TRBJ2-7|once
CASSWNSGSSYEQYF
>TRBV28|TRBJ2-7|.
CASTRRDRRYEQYF
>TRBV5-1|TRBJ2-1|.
CASSPFTISSYNEQFF
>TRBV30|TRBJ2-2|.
CAWGGLQSTGELFF
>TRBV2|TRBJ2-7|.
CASSGDRGTEQYF
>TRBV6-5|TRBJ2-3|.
CASSYSKAGKGDTQYF
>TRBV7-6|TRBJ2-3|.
CASSLGAGAYTDTQYF
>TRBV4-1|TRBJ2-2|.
CASSPGTGGSGELFF
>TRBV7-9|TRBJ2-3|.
CASSPGQGTDTQYF
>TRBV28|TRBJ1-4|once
CASSLWGTGGLTNEKLFF
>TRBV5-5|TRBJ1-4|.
CASSFRDRGSEKLFF
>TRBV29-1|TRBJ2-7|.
CSVGGGPLYEQYF
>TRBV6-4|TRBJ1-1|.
CASSESSGQGATEAFF
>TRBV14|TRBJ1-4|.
CASSRWTGVREKLFF
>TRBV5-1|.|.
CASSSAGMVYEQYF
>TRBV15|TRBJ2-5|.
CATSRDPAMRETQYF
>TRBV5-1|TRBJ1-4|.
CASSLGQGASEKLFF
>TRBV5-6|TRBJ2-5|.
CASSLAGGVDQETQYF
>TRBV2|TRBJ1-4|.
CASSPRARLATNEKLFF